Presented here are 26 T cell receptor beta chains from one specimen sequenced in a study of fetal regulatory T cell absence and autoimmunity. This table comes from immunoSEQ multiplex PCR, and its TCRdb copy is limited to in-frame clones, with some not included. The sample carries 95,000 or so clones, 60% to 80% recorded once. Sequences were obtained from pancreas tissue. The receptors were gathered from a male donor with IPEX syndrome.

The chain uses TRBV9 and TRBJ1-4; no clear D gene. Germline CDR1 and CDR2: SGDLS and YYNGEE. V was shortened by 0 bases and J by 4 bases, with 10 bases between the two germline ends. CDR3 size: 15 residues. The chain's CDR3 is CASSVGVRFNEKLFF. Here the CDR3 DNA reads TGTGCCAGCAGCGTAGGGGTCAGGTTTAATGAAAAACTGTTTTTT.

V and J are TRBV2 and TRBJ2-5; 12 bases match TRBD2. The CDR3 length is 14 residues. V lost 11 bases, J lost 0 bases, and 4 bases stayed unmatched. CDR1 is SNHLY and CDR2 is FYNNEI in the germline V gene. CDR3 sequence: CAVRTSGDQETQYF. CDR3 bases: TGTGCCGTCAGGACTAGCGGGGACCAAGAGACCCAGTACTTC.

The chain carries TRBV15 and TRBJ2-3, with TRBD2 matching 8 bases. CDR3 length equals 15 residues. V shed 4 bases and J 6 bases; nucleotides not matched to a gene: 9. CDR1 and CDR2 from the germline V gene are LNHNV and YYDKDF (reference sequence). This CDR3 is CATSKERGLGDTQYF. CDR3 bases: TGTGCCACCAGCAAGGAGCGGGGGTTGGGGGATACGCAGTATTTT.

This clone was recorded a few times. The genes are TRBV5-6 and TRBJ1-1, with a possible D match to TRBD1 (5 bases). The V gene's germline CDR1 is SGHDT and CDR2 YYEEEE. The V end lost 3 bases, the J end lost 7 bases, and 10 bases lay between the germline ends. This CDR3 has 12 amino acids. CDR3 protein: CASSWGTGEAFF. Written as DNA, the CDR3 is TGTGCCAGCAGCTGGGGGACCGGTGAAGCTTTCTTT.

In its sample, this clone was seen once. This sequence joins TRBV7-9 and TRBJ2-6; the D is unclear. There are 14 residues in the CDR3. Trimming removed 3 bases from V and 1 base from J, with 4 bases in between. Per germline, CDR1 SEHNR and CDR2 FQNEAQ (reference sequence). Here the CDR3 DNA reads TGTGCCAGCAGCTTCGAGTCTGGGGCCAACGTCCTGACTTTC. Translating it yields CASSFESGANVLTF.

Turning to this clone: This may be a read error, as it is one base from a much larger clone. V gene TRBV11-3 combines with J gene TRBJ2-7, with unresolved D. The germline V and J ends were trimmed by 2 bases and 2 bases, with 4 bases remaining between them. This CDR3 region has 12 residues. Germline CDR1 reads SGHNT; CDR2 reads YENEEA. CDR3 residues: CASSLFTYEQYF. CDR3 nucleotide sequence: TGTGCCAGCAGCTTATTCACCTACGAGCAGTACTTC.

The V and J genes are TRBV7-8 and TRBJ2-1; D ambiguous. Germline V gene data show CDR1 as SGHVS and CDR2 as FQNEAQ. This CDR3 is built from 14 residues. The V end lost 1 base, the J end lost 3 bases, and 7 bases lay between the germline ends. Written as DNA, the CDR3 is TGTGCCAGCAGCTTAGTCCCCTACTACAATGAGCAGTTCTTC. Translated: CASSLVPYYNEQFF. The full variable domain, in which reference TRBV7-8 and TRBJ2-1 provide the parts outside the CDR3, is GAGVSQSPRYKVAKRGQDVALRCDPISGHVSLFWYQQALGQGPEFLTYFQNEAQLDKSGLPSDRFFAERPEGSVSTLKIQRTQQEDSAVYLCASSLVPYYNEQFFGPGTRLTVL.

The genes are TRBV19 and TRBJ2-7; perhaps TRBD1 as D (6 bases). The CDR3 is 12 amino acids. The V end was cut by 5 bases, the J end by 6 bases, with 11 bases between. Germline CDR1 reads LNHDA; CDR2 reads SQIVND (reference sequence). CDR3 DNA: TGTGCCAGTAGTTTCCGAGGGGGCGAGCAGTACTTC. It is translated as CASSFRGGEQYF.

The chain couples TRBV18 to TRBJ2-2; D not certain. V was pared by 3 bases and J by 2 bases, with 16 bases between. Germline-derived CDR1 and CDR2 are KGHSH and LQKENI. The CDR3 contains 17 residues. For the CDR3, the DNA is TGTGCCAGCTCACCTGGGATGGGCAGACTCAACACCGGGGAGCTGTTTTTT. Translated: CASSPGMGRLNTGELFF.

This clone has just one count. DNA of the CDR3: TGTGCCAGCAGCCGACAGGGGACCCAGTACTTC. Its protein is CASSRQGTQYF. The V call is TRBV6-6, the J call TRBJ2-5; 7 bases are a match to TRBD1. Per germline, CDR1 MNHNY and CDR2 SVGAGI (reference sequence). After removal of 6 bases from V and 7 bases from J, the junction contained 2 bases not matched to a gene. This CDR3 spans 11 amino acids.

The chain combines TRBV10-3 with TRBJ2-3; D is uncertain. The CDR3 runs 11 residues. Germline V lookup: CDR1 ENHRY, CDR2 SYGVKD. Trimming stripped 8 bases from V and 4 bases from J, with 7 bases between. The CDR3 loop is CAIQTPDTQYF. The DNA for the CDR3 is TGTGCCATCCAGACCCCAGATACGCAGTATTTT.

CDR3 region: CASSLDRGTGYREQYF. CDR3 coding DNA: TGTGCCAGCAGCTTAGATCGCGGGACAGGGTATCGCGAGCAGTACTTC. The chain has TRBV11-2 and TRBJ2-7, with 9 bases that match TRBD1. V lost 0 bases to trimming and J lost 6 bases; unmatched junction nucleotides: 9. The CDR3 has 16 amino acids. Germline CDR1 is SGHAT and CDR2 is FQNNGV.

The chain links TRBV6-5 to TRBJ2-5, with unresolved D. The V gene's germline CDR1 is MNHEY and CDR2 SVGAGI. Trimming cost V 2 bases and J 4 bases, with 11 bases left between them. This CDR3 comprises 14 residues. In nucleotides, the CDR3 is TGTGCCAGCAGTTACCCCGGACGACCAGAGACCCAGTACTTC. It codes for CASSYPGRPETQYF.

The CDR3 protein is CASSPSRRSDTQYF. CDR3 in DNA: TGTGCCAGCAGCCCGAGTCGCCGGTCAGATACGCAGTATTTT. This chain joins TRBV5-4 and TRBJ2-3; D is uncertain. The germline V gene has CDR1 SGHNT and CDR2 YYREEE (reference sequence). The ends were cut back, 4 bases at V and 4 bases at J, with 13 bases in the middle. The CDR3 has 14 residues.

V is TRBV15 and J is TRBJ2-7, with 9 bases matching TRBD2. This CDR3 has 15 residues. Germline CDR1 LNHNV, CDR2 YYDKDF (reference sequence). The V gene end was trimmed by 1 base and the J gene end by 1 base; junction bases not matched to a gene: 2. CDR3 sequence: CATSRVRGGSYEQYF. CDR3 in DNA: TGTGCCACCAGCAGAGTGCGGGGGGGTTCCTACGAGCAGTACTTC.

The genes are TRBV14 and TRBJ1-6; TRBD1 matches 7 bases. The V gene end was trimmed by 2 bases and the J gene end by 0 bases; junction bases not matched to a gene: 4. CDR1 SGHDN and CDR2 FVKESK come from the germline V gene. This CDR3 has 17 amino acids. CDR3 sequence: CASSQRGQASYNSPLHF. CDR3 nucleotide sequence: TGTGCCAGCAGCCAACGCGGACAGGCCTCCTATAATTCACCCCTCCACTTT.

The chain combines TRBV2 with TRBJ1-5; unclear D gene. V was shortened by 1 base and J by 3 bases, with 13 bases between the two germline ends. This CDR3 spans 16 amino acids. Germline V CDR1 and CDR2: SNHLY, FYNNEI. CDR3 bases: TGTGCCAGCAGTGAAGTTTACAGCCTTTACAATCAGCCCCAGCATTTT. This gives the protein CASSEVYSLYNQPQHF.

A single count supports this clone. The rearrangement links TRBV9 to TRBJ2-1; 9 nucleotides match TRBD2. J was trimmed by 6 bases and V by 4 bases; bases with no gene match: 14. The germline gives CDR1 SGDLS, CDR2 YYNGEE. The CDR3 contains 17 residues. The CDR3 loop reads CASSPVGLAGLGNEQFF. The CDR3 nucleotides read TGTGCCAGCAGCCCTGTGGGTCTAGCGGGATTAGGCAATGAGCAGTTCTTC.

V and J are TRBV23-1 and TRBJ1-5; TRBD1 matches at 8 bases. TRBV23-1 is annotated as an ORF whose role is uncertain. CDR3 size: 17 residues. The ends lost 4 bases at V and 4 bases at J; junction bases unmatched: 12. The CDR3 protein is CASSPHLGQVENQPQHF. In DNA form, the CDR3 reads TGCGCCAGCAGTCCCCACTTGGGACAGGTAGAAAATCAGCCCCAGCATTTT.

This clone was counted between two and nine times. The chain employs TRBV2 and TRBJ1-6; D call uncertain. Trimming stripped 3 bases from V and 6 bases from J, with 12 bases between. This CDR3 is built from 15 residues. Germline V gene sequence: CDR1 SNHLY, CDR2 FYNNEI. The CDR3 bases are TGTGCCAGCAGTGATTCCCGGAAGACTAATTCACCCCTCCACTTT. Translation: CASSDSRKTNSPLHF.

This chain links TRBV5-6 with TRBJ2-3; the match to TRBD2 covers 12 bases. This CDR3 spans 16 amino acids. In germline, CDR1 is SGHDT, CDR2 YYEEEE. Germline trimming cut 3 bases from V and 2 bases from J; bases unmatched to any gene: 4. CDR3: CASSWGTSGFTDTQYF. The CDR3 coding sequence is TGTGCCAGCAGCTGGGGGACTAGCGGGTTCACAGATACGCAGTATTTT.

V usage is TRBV5-6 and J usage is TRBJ2-3; possibly TRBD1 for D (6 bases). V dropped 4 bases and J dropped 0 bases, with 15 bases sitting between them. CDR1 and CDR2 from the germline V gene are SGHDT and YYEEEE. The CDR3 runs to 16 residues. In DNA form, the CDR3 reads TGTGCCAGCAGCCCGTACAGGGAAGGTAGCACAGATACGCAGTATTTT. The encoded protein is CASSPYREGSTDTQYF.

This clone was found once. The V call is TRBV18, the J call TRBJ2-7; 8 nucleotides agree with TRBD2. V gave up 3 bases and J gave up 2 bases; unmatched junction bases: 3. CDR3 length equals 14 residues. Germline values: CDR1 KGHSH, CDR2 LQKENI. The CDR3 DNA is TGTGCCAGCTCACCGCCGGGACTAGCCTACGAGCAGTACTTC. Its translation: CASSPPGLAYEQYF.

This clone was detected a few times. The chain uses TRBV27 and TRBJ1-4; D is ambiguous. V gave up 5 bases and J gave up 0 bases, with 10 bases separating them. The CDR3 spans 15 residues. The V gene's germline CDR1 is MNHEY and CDR2 SMNVEV (reference sequence). The CDR3 sequence is CASSGVSTTNEKLFF. The CDR3 DNA follows: TGTGCCAGCAGTGGGGTCTCCACAACTAATGAAAAACTGTTTTTT.

The chain carries TRBV6-1 and TRBJ1-2; 7 nucleotides align to TRBD1. This CDR3 has 13 amino acids. The junction had 6 bases not matched to a gene; V was cut back by 6 bases and J by 5 bases. Germline CDR1 MNHNS, CDR2 SASEGT. The DNA for the CDR3 is TGTGCCAGCAGCCCTGTGACAGGGTATGGCTACACCTTC. This encodes CASSPVTGYGYTF.

In nucleotides, the CDR3 is TGTGCCAGCAGCGTCGCTCCAGGGACCGGGGAGCTGTTTTTT. Its translation is CASSVAPGTGELFF. The chain links TRBV9 to TRBJ2-2; tentative D call: TRBD1 (5 bases). The CDR3 contains 14 residues. V was cut by 2 bases and J by 5 bases, with 10 bases left in between. CDR1 and CDR2 (germline): SGDLS, YYNGEE.